The sequence of this TCR beta chain was determined in a study of blood T cell repertoires in COVID-19. The repertoire was sequenced with immunoSEQ multiplex PCR; TCRdb's copy has only in-frame clones and lacks some. The sample lists about 340,000 clones; around 83% were seen once. Between the trimmed V and J ends, which lost 1 base and 10 bases, there was a span of 11 bases. The germline CDR1 and CDR2 sequences are SGHVS and FNYEAQ. The CDR3 totals 13 residues. The chain employs TRBV7-6 and TRBJ2-1; D may be TRBD1 (5 bases). Source material: peripheral blood. The TCR originated in a man aged 30 to 45 with active or convalescent COVID-19. The CDR3 DNA sequence: TGTGCCAGCAGCTTAGGGGCGACAGTCGAGCAGTTCTTC. Encoded protein: CASSLGATVEQFF.